These T cell receptor beta chains were read from a single sample in a study of T cell changes during pregnancy in multiple sclerosis. TCRdb's table, derived via immunoSEQ multiplex PCR, lists solely in-frame clones and lacks some. The table has 35,000 to 45,000 clones, 70% to 90% seen once. The sample here was CD4+ T cells from peripheral blood mononuclear cells, taken after pregnancy. These receptors all stem from a female donor with multiple sclerosis, enrolled in a pregnancy study. The conserved cysteine and the conserved F or W are not part of the CDR3 here.

V gene: TRBV11-2; CDR3 protein: ASSLEAGGAYEQY
V gene: TRBV2; CDR3 protein: ASSLIGGHEQY
V gene: TRBV27; CDR3 protein: ASSYSLDRGGGYT
V gene: TRBV11-2; CDR3 protein: ASSFKPGQGHYTEAF
V gene: TRBV29-1; CDR3 protein: SVELYTGTGYT
V gene: TRBV5-1; CDR3 protein: ASSLVLQPNTEAF
V gene: TRBV11-2; CDR3 protein: ASSFGLYYGYT
V gene: TRBV5-1; CDR3 protein: ASSFSVGSSSYEQY
V gene: TRBV5-1; CDR3 protein: ASTPLAGGTTDTQY
V gene: TRBV2; CDR3 protein: ASSERTGAPGELF
V gene: TRBV6-4; CDR3 protein: ASSPGTSGVDEQF
V gene: TRBV11-2; CDR3 protein: ASSLGARQINEKLF
V gene: TRBV7-2; CDR3 protein: ASSPITGELF
V gene: TRBV10-1; CDR3 protein: ASSEDRGNQPQH
V gene: TRBV5-5; CDR3 protein: ASSTRRPGYNSPLH
V gene: TRBV2; CDR3 protein: ASSEQGPNTEAF